This passage covers 7 T cell receptor beta chains from one sample sequenced in a study of human T cells and chemical hapten exposure. Total RNA was isolated from unfractionated whole blood. TCRdb ran MiXCR on the 5' RACE reads and lists one entry per CDR3 protein. The sample holds roughly 120,000 distinct CDR3 sequences, approximately 20% seen once. The receptor source for this set is a human donor in good health.

This clonotype has only one observation. This sequence joins TRBV4-2 and TRBJ1-1; D unresolved. Germline values: CDR1 LGHNA, CDR2 YNFKEQ. V was pared by 2 bases and J by 10 bases, with 23 bases between. The length of the CDR3 is 16 residues. The CDR3 DNA follows: TGTGCCAGCAGCCAAAAGCCTACGGCAATGAGTACCTCAGCTTTCTTT. Protein sequence: CASSQKPTAMSTSAFF.

This clonotype was observed a few times. The rearrangement joins TRBV29-1 to TRBJ1-1; 11 bases match TRBD1. The germline V gene has CDR1 SQVTM and CDR2 ANQGSEA. After removal of 0 bases from V and 6 bases from J, the junction contained 3 bases not matched to a gene. The CDR3 loop spans 14 amino acids. The chain's CDR3 is CSVEDRGQGAEAFF. For the CDR3, the DNA is TGCAGCGTTGAAGATCGGGGACAGGGGGCTGAAGCTTTCTTT.

This chain links TRBV7-9 with TRBJ2-3, with 10 bases fitting TRBD2. The CDR3 sequence is 17 residues long. Germline V gives CDR1 SEHNR, CDR2 FQNEAQ (reference sequence). The junction had 8 bases not matched to a gene; V was cut back by 1 base and J by 4 bases. The CDR3 DNA reads TGTGCCAGCAGCTTAGAATTCAGCGGGAGGGTTCCAGATACGCAGTATTTT. Translation: CASSLEFSGRVPDTQYF.

Here the CDR3 DNA reads TGTGCCAGTAGTATTCCTTCCCGAGACAATTCACCCCTCCACTTT. This encodes CASSIPSRDNSPLHF. The chain combines TRBV19 with TRBJ1-6, with no clear D. The germline CDR1 and CDR2 sequences are LNHDA and SQIVND (reference sequence). The CDR3 covers 15 residues. V was pared by 3 bases and J by 7 bases, with 13 bases between.

The rearrangement links TRBV20-1 to TRBJ1-3; D possibly corresponds to TRBD1 (5 bases). Germline-derived CDR1 and CDR2 are DFQATT and SNEGSKA (reference sequence). The V end was cut by 2 bases, the J end by 2 bases, with 7 bases between. This CDR3 has 13 amino acids. CDR3 loop: CSARRGAGNTIYF. The CDR3 DNA is TGCAGTGCTAGACGGGGGGCTGGAAACACCATATATTTT.

The chain has TRBV4-1 and TRBJ1-2; D call uncertain. Trimming took off 0 bases at V and 8 bases at J, with 13 bases between the two ends. The CDR3 is 14 residues long. Germline loops: CDR1 MGHRA, CDR2 YSYEKL. The DNA for the CDR3 is TGCGCCAGCAGCCAAGATTCAGGACCGGGAGGCTACACCTTC. Encoded protein: CASSQDSGPGGYTF.

This rearrangement joins TRBV30 to TRBJ1-3; 7 bases map to TRBD1. J lost 4 bases, V lost 4 bases, and 10 bases had no gene match. There are 15 residues in the CDR3. The germline CDR1 and CDR2 sequences are GTSNPN and SVGIG (reference sequence). In DNA, the CDR3 is TGTGCCTGGAACGGACAGGCGTGGAAAGGAAACACCATATATTTT. It codes for CAWNGQAWKGNTIYF.